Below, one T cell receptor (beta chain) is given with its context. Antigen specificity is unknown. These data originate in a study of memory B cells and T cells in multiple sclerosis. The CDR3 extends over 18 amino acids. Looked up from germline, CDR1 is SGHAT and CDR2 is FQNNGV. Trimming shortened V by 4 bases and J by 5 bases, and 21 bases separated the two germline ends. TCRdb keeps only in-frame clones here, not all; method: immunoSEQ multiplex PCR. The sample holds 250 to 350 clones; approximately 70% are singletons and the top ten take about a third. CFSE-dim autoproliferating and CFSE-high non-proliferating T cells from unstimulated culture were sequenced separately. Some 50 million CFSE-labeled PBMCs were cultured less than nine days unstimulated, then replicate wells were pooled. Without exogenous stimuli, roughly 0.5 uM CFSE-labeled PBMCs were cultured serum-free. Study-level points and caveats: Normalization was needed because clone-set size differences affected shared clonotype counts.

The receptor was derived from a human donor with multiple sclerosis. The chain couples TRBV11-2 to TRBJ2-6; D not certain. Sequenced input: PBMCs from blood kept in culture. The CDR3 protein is CASSSQIKQQSRANVLTF. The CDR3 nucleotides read TGTGCCAGCAGCTCTCAGATCAAGCAACAAAGTCGGGCCAACGTCCTGACTTTC.